The rows below give T cell receptor beta chains drawn from one sample of a study of vaccination and CD4 T cells after COVID-19. These TCRs' antigens remain unknown. TCRdb recomputed calls from the PCR reads with MiXCR, one row per CDR3 protein. The sample lists approximately 21,000 distinct CDR3 sequences, approximately 40% occurring once. The starting material was CD4+ T cells from blood, cultured in vitro, obtained after SARS-CoV-2 vaccination. These receptors were taken from a human donor who had recovered from COVID-19. Each CDR3 is given with its conserved first and last residue. A D gene is named only where the DNA matches it firmly. Expanded clones are given a class, and other clones once, few, many or no size at all.

d_gene: NA
j_gene: TRBJ1-3
abundance: NA
v_gene: TRBV7-6
CDR3aa: CASSPTGFSSGNTIYF
CDR3nt: TGTGCCAGCAGCCCGACAGGCTTCAGCTCTGGAAACACCATATATTTT

d_gene: NA
j_gene: TRBJ2-5
abundance: few
v_gene: TRBV24-1
CDR3aa: CATSSGSRGGQETQYF
CDR3nt: TGTGCCACCAGTTCAGGATCCCGAGGAGGCCAAGAGACCCAGTACTTC

d_gene: NA
j_gene: TRBJ1-2
abundance: NA
v_gene: TRBV14
CDR3aa: CASSQVGRGIYYGYTF
CDR3nt: TGTGCCAGCAGCCAAGTGGGCAGGGGAATTTACTATGGCTACACCTTC

d_gene: NA
j_gene: TRBJ2-2
abundance: NA
v_gene: TRBV27
CDR3aa: CASGRDQVTGELFF
CDR3nt: TGTGCCAGCGGCCGGGACCAAGTTACCGGGGAGCTGTTTTTT

d_gene: TRBD1
j_gene: TRBJ1-5
abundance: NA
v_gene: TRBV6-1
CDR3aa: CASRRGTGGASQPQHF
CDR3nt: TGTGCCAGCAGACGCGGGACAGGAGGGGCCAGTCAGCCCCAGCATTTT

d_gene: NA
j_gene: TRBJ2-7
abundance: few
v_gene: TRBV20-1
CDR3aa: CSARDLGTLHYEQYF
CDR3nt: TGCAGTGCTAGAGATCTGGGTACCCTACACTACGAGCAGTACTTC

d_gene: NA
j_gene: TRBJ2-7
abundance: few
v_gene: TRBV27
CDR3aa: CASSLALRPISTYEQYF
CDR3nt: TGTGCCAGCAGTTTAGCGCTCCGCCCCATCTCCACCTACGAGCAGTACTTC

d_gene: TRBD1
j_gene: TRBJ1-6
abundance: few
v_gene: TRBV12-3/TRBV12-4
CDR3aa: CASSSGQGNSPLHF
CDR3nt: TGTGCCAGCAGTTCAGGACAGGGGAATTCACCCCTCCACTTT

d_gene: TRBD2
j_gene: TRBJ2-3
abundance: NA
v_gene: TRBV20-1
CDR3aa: CSARVAGRTDTQYF
CDR3nt: TGCAGTGCTAGGGTAGCGGGCCGCACAGATACGCAGTATTTT

d_gene: NA
j_gene: TRBJ2-7
abundance: NA
v_gene: TRBV9
CDR3aa: CASSSRGAAHSGEQYF
CDR3nt: TGTGCCAGCAGCTCCCGAGGGGCGGCCCATTCGGGGGAGCAGTACTTC

d_gene: NA
j_gene: TRBJ1-2
abundance: NA
v_gene: TRBV28
CDR3aa: CASSSWMFGYTF
CDR3nt: TGTGCCAGCAGTTCTTGGATGTTTGGCTACACCTTC

d_gene: TRBD1
j_gene: TRBJ2-1
abundance: NA
v_gene: TRBV6-1
CDR3aa: CASRSLQGSFSEQFF
CDR3nt: TGTGCCAGCAGATCGCTACAGGGGTCGTTTAGTGAGCAGTTCTTC

d_gene: NA
j_gene: TRBJ2-7
abundance: once
v_gene: TRBV30
CDR3aa: CAWSPDSRTYEQYF
CDR3nt: TGTGCCTGGAGTCCGGACAGCCGAACCTACGAGCAGTACTTC

d_gene: TRBD1
j_gene: TRBJ2-1
abundance: few
v_gene: TRBV7-9
CDR3aa: CASSRSGTENEQFF
CDR3nt: TGTGCCAGCAGCAGATCCGGGACAGAAAATGAGCAGTTCTTC

d_gene: TRBD2
j_gene: TRBJ2-1
abundance: few
v_gene: TRBV20-1
CDR3aa: CSAWTSGTYNEQFF
CDR3nt: TGCAGTGCATGGACTAGCGGGACCTACAATGAGCAGTTCTTC

d_gene: NA
j_gene: TRBJ2-7
abundance: few
v_gene: TRBV20-1
CDR3aa: CSARAPYEQYF
CDR3nt: TGCAGTGCTAGAGCCCCCTACGAGCAGTACTTC

d_gene: NA
j_gene: TRBJ2-3
abundance: few
v_gene: TRBV7-2
CDR3aa: CASSPRSQDTQYF
CDR3nt: TGTGCCAGCAGCCCCCGGTCCCAGGATACGCAGTATTTT